A single sample gave rise to the 24 T cell receptor beta chains below, sequenced in a study of cytomegalovirus exposure and HLA in healthy donors. Here immunoSEQ multiplex PCR was the method, and the copy in TCRdb shows in-frame clones only, minus some. This sample has about 44,000 clones; 80% to 95% occur once, and the top ten carry around 2.1%. What was sequenced was PBMCs. All receptors come from a young woman in good health and CMV-seronegative.

The rearrangement joins TRBV11-3 to TRBJ2-3, with unresolved D. Germline loops: CDR1 SGHNT, CDR2 YENEEA. CDR3 length: 13 amino acids. The V gene lost 5 bases and the J gene lost 0 bases, with 6 bases spanning the gap. The CDR3 DNA reads TGTGCCAGCAGCACGACTAGCACAGATACGCAGTATTTT. Its protein is CASSTTSTDTQYF.

The rearrangement joins TRBV27 to TRBJ2-1; 8 bases align to TRBD2. J lost 2 bases, V lost 6 bases, and 0 bases had no gene match. The germline V gene has CDR1 MNHEY and CDR2 SMNVEV (reference sequence). The CDR3 is made up of 13 amino acids. The CDR3 protein is CASSGRAYNEQFF. Here the CDR3 DNA reads TGTGCCAGCAGCGGGAGGGCCTACAATGAGCAGTTCTTC.

The chain links TRBV28 to TRBJ2-7, with TRBD2 matching 12 bases. There are 16 residues in the CDR3. Trimming at V came to 3 bases and at J to 7 bases, leaving 10 bases not matched to a gene. Germline V gene sequence: CDR1 MDHEN, CDR2 SYDVKM. The CDR3 is CASSLGSSGGASEQYF. The CDR3 DNA reads TGTGCCAGCAGTTTGGGATCTAGCGGGGGGGCGAGTGAGCAGTACTTC. Using reference TRBV28 and TRBJ2-7 for the parts outside the CDR3, the full variable domain is DVKVTQSSRYLVKRTGEKVFLECVQDMDHENMFWYRQDPGLGLRLIYFSYDVKMKEKGDIPEGYSVSREKKERFSLILESASTNQTSMYLCASSLGSSGGASEQYFGPGTRLTVT.

The chain has TRBV19 and TRBJ1-5; D gene ambiguous. The CDR3 totals 16 residues. Trimming took 3 bases from V and 3 from J, leaving 15 bases between them. From germline, CDR1 is LNHDA and CDR2 SQIVND (reference sequence). CDR3 bases: TGTGCCAGTAGTATCCTGGCATCCAATATCAATCAGCCCCAGCATTTT. This codes for CASSILASNINQPQHF. Full variable domain (outside the CDR3, taken from reference TRBV19 and TRBJ1-5): DGGITQSPKYLFRKEGQNVTLSCEQNLNHDAMYWYRQDPGQGLRLIYYSQIVNDFQKGDIAEGYSVSREKKESFPLTVTSAQKNPTAFYLCASSILASNINQPQHFGDGTRLSIL.

The chain joins TRBV7-8 to TRBJ2-2; maybe TRBD2 (5 bases). The CDR3 length is 16 residues. Germline loops: CDR1 SGHVS, CDR2 FQNEAQ. V dropped 5 bases and J dropped 1 base, with 14 bases sitting between them. CDR3 protein: CASSPHLGENTGELFF. In DNA, the CDR3 is TGTGCCAGCAGCCCCCATCTCGGGGAGAACACCGGGGAGCTGTTTTTT.

The rearrangement joins TRBV2 to TRBJ1-2; 9 bases map to TRBD1. Trimming at V came to 5 bases and at J to 6 bases, leaving 4 bases not matched to a gene. Germline V gives CDR1 SNHLY, CDR2 FYNNEI. The CDR3 covers 13 residues. The CDR3 region is CASSIQGANGYTF. The DNA for the CDR3 is TGTGCCAGCAGTATACAGGGGGCGAATGGCTACACCTTC.

This chain connects TRBV29-1 to TRBJ2-7; 7 bases are a match to TRBD2. Trimming removed 4 bases from V and 0 bases from J; junction bases left unmatched: 9. CDR3 size: 15 residues. Germline assignment: CDR1 SQVTM and CDR2 ANQGSEA. CDR3: CSVGIAGHSSYEQYF. The CDR3, as DNA: TGCAGCGTTGGCATAGCGGGCCACAGCTCCTACGAGCAGTACTTC.

J is TRBJ1-3 and V is TRBV7-9; unclear D gene. CDR3 length equals 13 residues. V dropped 3 bases and J dropped 4 bases, with 7 bases sitting between them. CDR1 SEHNR and CDR2 FQNEAQ come from the germline V gene (reference sequence). CDR3 loop: CASSFSGGNTIYF. The DNA for the CDR3 is TGTGCCAGCAGCTTCTCAGGAGGAAACACCATATATTTT.

The chain couples TRBV6-6 to TRBJ2-1; 10 bases line up with TRBD2. V dropped 3 bases and J dropped 3; count of bases not matched to a gene: 5. In germline, CDR1 is MNHNY, CDR2 SVGAGI (reference sequence). The CDR3 consists of 16 residues. In DNA form, the CDR3 reads TGTGCCAGCAGTTATAAACTAGCGGGGCTCTACAATGAGCAGTTCTTC. Its protein product is CASSYKLAGLYNEQFF.

The V gene is TRBV28, the J gene TRBJ1-1, with 7 bases aligning to TRBD1. The CDR3 totals 15 residues. Germline V CDR1 and CDR2: MDHEN, SYDVKM. Trimming at V came to 4 bases and at J to 6 bases, leaving 11 bases not matched to a gene. CDR3 nucleotide sequence: TGTGCCAGCAGTTCCCCTCGAGGGGGCGAGGCTGAAGCTTTCTTT. Translating it yields CASSSPRGGEAEAFF. Supplemented by reference TRBV28 and TRBJ1-1, the full variable domain reads DVKVTQSSRYLVKRTGEKVFLECVQDMDHENMFWYRQDPGLGLRLIYFSYDVKMKEKGDIPEGYSVSREKKERFSLILESASTNQTSMYLCASSSPRGGEAEAFFGQGTRLTVV.

The chain joins TRBV5-4 to TRBJ2-1, with 8 bases identical to TRBD2. This CDR3 spans 16 amino acids. With V trimmed by 0 bases and J by 4 bases, 6 bases remained unmatched. Germline V lookup: CDR1 SGHNT, CDR2 YYREEE (reference sequence). As DNA, the CDR3 is TGTGCCAGCAGCTTGGATGTTAGCGGGACATACAATGAGCAGTTCTTC. Protein product: CASSLDVSGTYNEQFF.

This clone was observed a single time. J is TRBJ2-1 and V is TRBV6-1, with 14 bases that match TRBD2. CDR3 size: 16 residues. CDR1 is MNHNS and CDR2 is SASEGT in the germline V gene. V was pared by 2 bases and J by 8 bases, with 5 bases of the junction left unmatched. The chain's CDR3 is CASSETGTSGSDEQFF. The CDR3 nucleotides read TGTGCCAGCAGTGAAACCGGGACTAGCGGGAGTGATGAGCAGTTCTTC.

V gene TRBV10-3 combines with J gene TRBJ1-2, with 8 bases matching TRBD1. Germline CDR1 is ENHRY and CDR2 is SYGVKD. CDR3 length: 13 amino acids. J lost 3 bases, V lost 10 bases, and 7 bases had no gene match. The CDR3: CATQQGEDYGYTF. The DNA for the CDR3 is TGTGCCACCCAACAGGGGGAGGACTATGGCTACACCTTC.

The V call is TRBV14, the J call TRBJ2-5, with 12 bases aligning to TRBD2. V lost 4 bases and J lost 4; bases outside the gene matches: 4. Germline V CDR1 and CDR2: SGHDN, FVKESK. The CDR3 runs 15 residues. The CDR3 is CASSRLAGDRETQYF. The CDR3 nucleotides are TGTGCCAGCAGCCGACTAGCGGGGGATAGAGAGACCCAGTACTTC.

The J gene is TRBJ1-1, the V gene TRBV28; a weak D match, TRBD1 (5 bases). Trimming shortened V by 5 bases and J by 0 bases, and 16 bases separated the two germline ends. The V gene's germline CDR1 is MDHEN and CDR2 SYDVKM. This CDR3 is built from 16 residues. This chain's CDR3 is CASSPGSFTMNTEAFF. CDR3 DNA sequence: TGTGCCAGCAGTCCAGGGTCATTTACTATGAACACTGAAGCTTTCTTT.

This chain links TRBV28 with TRBJ1-5, with D perhaps matching TRBD1 (6 bases). The CDR3 totals 17 residues. Germline loops: CDR1 MDHEN, CDR2 SYDVKM. V was cut by 6 bases and J by 0 bases, with 18 bases left in between. CDR3 loop: CASSTWTVLYSNQPQHF. In DNA form, the CDR3 reads TGTGCCAGCAGCACTTGGACAGTACTTTATAGCAATCAGCCCCAGCATTTT. The variable domain in full, with the rest retrieved from reference TRBV28 and TRBJ1-5, is DVKVTQSSRYLVKRTGEKVFLECVQDMDHENMFWYRQDPGLGLRLIYFSYDVKMKEKGDIPEGYSVSREKKERFSLILESASTNQTSMYLCASSTWTVLYSNQPQHFGDGTRLSIL.

The chain carries TRBV27 and TRBJ2-6; 8 bases are shared with TRBD1. Germline V gene sequence: CDR1 MNHEY, CDR2 SMNVEV (reference sequence). The V gene end was trimmed by 6 bases and the J gene end by 2 bases; junction bases not matched to a gene: 9. The CDR3 runs 17 residues. Here the CDR3 DNA reads TGTGCCAGCAGGCAGGGGGCTTATCCCGCTGGGGCCAACGTCCTGACTTTC. Its protein is CASRQGAYPAGANVLTF.

The chain employs TRBV30 and TRBJ2-1, with TRBD2 as a possible D gene (6 bases). The length of the CDR3 is 13 residues. Germline assignment: CDR1 GTSNPN and CDR2 SVGIG (reference sequence). Trimming left V 1 base short and J 7 bases short, with 11 bases between. CDR3: CAWSAGEYNEQFF. The CDR3 nucleotides are TGTGCCTGGAGTGCGGGAGAATATAATGAGCAGTTCTTC.

The V call is TRBV27, the J call TRBJ2-2; 8 bases align to TRBD1. Germline trimming cut 9 bases from V and 6 bases from J; bases unmatched to any gene: 12. Per the germline V gene, CDR1 is MNHEY and CDR2 is SMNVEV (reference sequence). The CDR3 totals 15 residues. CDR3 DNA: TGTGCCAGTCAGGGGGCAGGGGCTCGAGCCGGGGAGCTGTTTTTT. Protein sequence: CASQGAGARAGELFF.

This rearrangement joins TRBV2 to TRBJ1-1; 7 positions agree with TRBD1. Per germline, CDR1 SNHLY and CDR2 FYNNEI. The CDR3 sequence is 12 residues long. The V segment lost 7 bases and the J segment 6 bases; nucleotides outside the gene matches: 5. CDR3 nucleotides: TGTGCCAGCACTCTAGACAGGGCTGAAGCTTTCTTT. It codes for CASTLDRAEAFF.

The DNA of the CDR3 is TGTGCCAGCAGCTTGGGCGACACAACGAACACCGGGGAGCTGTTTTTT. Translated: CASSLGDTTNTGELFF. The rearrangement links TRBV5-6 to TRBJ2-2; no reliable D call. The V gene lost 0 bases and the J gene lost 0 bases, with 9 bases spanning the gap. Looked up from germline, CDR1 is SGHDT and CDR2 is YYEEEE. This CDR3 has 16 residues.

The chain has TRBV5-4 and TRBJ1-4, with D maybe TRBD1 (6 bases). The CDR3 has 15 amino acids. V lost 4 bases and J lost 11, with 21 bases in between. Germline CDR1 reads SGHNT; CDR2 reads YYREEE (reference sequence). As DNA, the CDR3 is TGTGCCAGCAGCAGCGGGGGGCAACCTTCGGAGAAACTGTTTTTT. As protein: CASSSGGQPSEKLFF.

V and J are TRBV10-3 and TRBJ2-5; 10 nucleotides agree with TRBD2. Germline V gene lookup returns CDR1 ENHRY and CDR2 SYGVKD. The V segment lost 7 bases and the J segment 7 bases; nucleotides outside the gene matches: 12. The CDR3 spans 15 residues. In DNA form, the CDR3 reads TGTGCCATCAAGGACAGCGGGGGGGCTCATGGGACCCAGTACTTC. Its translation is CAIKDSGGAHGTQYF.

V and J are TRBV6-6 and TRBJ2-1; tentative D call: TRBD2 (5 bases). V gave up 6 bases and J gave up 13 bases, with 16 bases separating them. Germline lookup yields CDR1 MNHNY and CDR2 SVGAGI (reference sequence). CDR3 length: 12 residues. CDR3 in DNA: TGTGCCAGCAGCCCCTCTTTACTAGATCAGTTCTTC. This encodes CASSPSLLDQFF.